The next 3 T cell receptor beta chains were all read from a single sample in a study of cytomegalovirus exposure and HLA in healthy donors. In the PCR, 60 Vbeta and 13 Jbeta primers were used. Sequencing was performed with immunoSEQ multiplex PCR; in TCRdb, only in-frame clones are kept and a portion is missing. This table has 65,000 to 90,000 clones, 65% to 85% appearing once. The material sequenced was PBMCs. These receptors originate from a man between 65 and 85 years old in good health and CMV-seronegative.

The chain couples TRBV6-5 to TRBJ2-2; TRBD1 matches 9 bases. The V gene's germline CDR1 is MNHEY and CDR2 SVGAGI. The CDR3 is 16 residues long. V lost 4 bases, J lost 2 bases, and 5 bases stayed unmatched. In DNA, the CDR3 is TGTGCCAGCAGTTTACAGGGGGCCTATAACACCGGGGAGCTGTTTTTT. It is translated as CASSLQGAYNTGELFF.

The V gene is TRBV4-1, the J gene TRBJ2-1; 8 bases match TRBD2. Germline V gives CDR1 MGHRA, CDR2 YSYEKL. There are 16 residues in the CDR3. V was pared by 6 bases and J by 7 bases, with 14 bases of the junction left unmatched. The CDR3 region has the DNA TGCGCCAGCAGTCAAACCATCCAGCGGGAGAGTAATGAGCAGTTCTTC. It yields the protein CASSQTIQRESNEQFF.

J is TRBJ1-4 and V is TRBV7-2; 9 bases are shared with TRBD1. V was clipped by 6 bases and J by 7 bases; unmatched bases: 3. The CDR3 has 13 residues. Germline V gene lookup returns CDR1 SGHTA and CDR2 FQGNSA. CDR3 in amino acids: CASSRQGGEKLFF. CDR3 DNA sequence: TGTGCCAGCAGTCGACAGGGGGGTGAAAAACTGTTTTTT. Drawing the rest from reference TRBV7-2 and TRBJ1-4, the complete variable domain is GAGVSQSPSNKVTEKGKDVELRCDPISGHTALYWYRQSLGQGLEFLIYFQGNSAPDKSGLPSDRFSAERTGGSVSTLTIQRTQQEDSAVYLCASSRQGGEKLFFGSGTQLSVL.